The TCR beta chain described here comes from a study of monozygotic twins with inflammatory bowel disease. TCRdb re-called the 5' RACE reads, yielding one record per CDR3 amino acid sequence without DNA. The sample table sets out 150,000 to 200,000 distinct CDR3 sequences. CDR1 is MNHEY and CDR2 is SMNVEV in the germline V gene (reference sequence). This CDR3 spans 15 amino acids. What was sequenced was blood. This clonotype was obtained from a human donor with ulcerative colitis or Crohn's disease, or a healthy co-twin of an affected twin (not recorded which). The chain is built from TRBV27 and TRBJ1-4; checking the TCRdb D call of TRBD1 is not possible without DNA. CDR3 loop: CASSSYRGSGEKLFF.